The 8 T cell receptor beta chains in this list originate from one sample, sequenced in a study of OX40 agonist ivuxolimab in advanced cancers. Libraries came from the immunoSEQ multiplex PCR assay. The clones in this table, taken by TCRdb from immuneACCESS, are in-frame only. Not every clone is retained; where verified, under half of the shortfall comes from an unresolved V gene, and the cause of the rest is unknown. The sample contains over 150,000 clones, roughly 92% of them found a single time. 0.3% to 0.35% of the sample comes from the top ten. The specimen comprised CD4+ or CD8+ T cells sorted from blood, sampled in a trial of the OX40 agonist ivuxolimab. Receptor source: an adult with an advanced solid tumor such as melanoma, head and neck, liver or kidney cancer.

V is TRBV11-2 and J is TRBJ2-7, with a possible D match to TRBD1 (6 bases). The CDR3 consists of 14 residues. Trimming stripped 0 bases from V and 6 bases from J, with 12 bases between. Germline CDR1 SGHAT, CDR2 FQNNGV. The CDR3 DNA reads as TGTGCCAGCAGCTTAGATCAATCCAGGGGCGAGCAGTACTTC. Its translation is CASSLDQSRGEQYF.

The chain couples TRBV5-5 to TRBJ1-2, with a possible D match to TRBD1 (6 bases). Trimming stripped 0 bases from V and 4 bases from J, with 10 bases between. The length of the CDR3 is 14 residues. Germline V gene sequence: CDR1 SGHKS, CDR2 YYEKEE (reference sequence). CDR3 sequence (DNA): TGTGCCAGCAGCTTGGTCCCCAGGGGCTATGGCTACACCTTC. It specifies CASSLVPRGYGYTF.

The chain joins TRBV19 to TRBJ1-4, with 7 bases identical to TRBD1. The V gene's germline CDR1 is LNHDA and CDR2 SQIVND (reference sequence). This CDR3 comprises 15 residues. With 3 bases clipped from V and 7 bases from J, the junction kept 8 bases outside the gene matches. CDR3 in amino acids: CASSIRTGTIEKLFF. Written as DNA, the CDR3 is TGTGCCAGTAGTATTAGGACAGGAACCATTGAAAAACTGTTTTTT.

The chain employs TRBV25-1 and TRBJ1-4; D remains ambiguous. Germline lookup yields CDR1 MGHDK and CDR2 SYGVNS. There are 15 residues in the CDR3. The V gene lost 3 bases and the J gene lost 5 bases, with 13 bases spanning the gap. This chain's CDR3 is CASSDSLGVNEKLFF. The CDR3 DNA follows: TGTGCCAGCAGTGATTCGTTAGGAGTAAATGAAAAACTGTTTTTT.

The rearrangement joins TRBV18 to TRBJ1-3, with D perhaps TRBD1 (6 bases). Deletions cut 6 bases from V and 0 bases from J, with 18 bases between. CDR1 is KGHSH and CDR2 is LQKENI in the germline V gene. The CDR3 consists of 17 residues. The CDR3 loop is CASSPNNLQGSGNTIYF. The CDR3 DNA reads TGTGCCAGCTCTCCTAACAACCTACAGGGCTCTGGAAACACCATATATTTT. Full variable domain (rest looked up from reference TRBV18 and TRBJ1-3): NAGVMQNPRHLVRRRGQEARLRCSPMKGHSHVYWYRQLPEEGLKFMVYLQKENIIDESGMPKERFSAEFPKEGPSILRIQQVVRGDSAAYFCASSPNNLQGSGNTIYFGEGSWLTVV.

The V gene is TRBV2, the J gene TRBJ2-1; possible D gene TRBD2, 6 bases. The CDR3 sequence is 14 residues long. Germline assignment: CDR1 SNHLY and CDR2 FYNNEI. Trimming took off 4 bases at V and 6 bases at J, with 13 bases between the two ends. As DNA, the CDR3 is TGTGCCAGCAGTGTCTCGGGACTGTTCAATGAGCAGTTCTTC. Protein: CASSVSGLFNEQFF.

The chain's CDR3 is CASSSLDRRINYGYTF. CDR3 in DNA: TGTGCCAGCAGCTCCTTGGACAGGCGGATTAACTATGGCTACACCTTC. The V gene is TRBV5-6, the J gene TRBJ1-2, with 7 bases fitting TRBD1. V lost 3 bases to trimming and J lost 1 base; unmatched junction nucleotides: 9. The CDR3 contains 16 residues. Germline CDR1 and CDR2: SGHDT and YYEEEE.

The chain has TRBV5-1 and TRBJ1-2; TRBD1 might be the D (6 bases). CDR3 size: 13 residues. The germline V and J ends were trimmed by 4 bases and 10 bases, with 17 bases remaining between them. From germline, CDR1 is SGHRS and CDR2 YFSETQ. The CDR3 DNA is TGCGCCAGCAGCCCTCGGACAGATTCCGTCTACACCTTC. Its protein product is CASSPRTDSVYTF.